What follows is one T cell receptor (beta chain) and its context. Its antigen is undetermined. The CDR3 is 16 amino acids. The trim removed 1 base at V and 10 bases at J, leaving 10 bases unmatched. This sample is part of a study of post-analysis software for immune sequencing data. Study conclusions and caveats: There were about 5 TRBV segments more frequent in patients than controls, and TRBV5-6, TRBV5-1 and TRBV20-1 were among them.

The TCR beta cDNA libraries carried unique molecular identifiers. One entry per CDR3 protein, called by TCRdb with MiXCR from the PCR reads. The table records 820,000 or so distinct CDR3 sequences, approximately 57% of them present only once. The V and J genes are TRBV12-3 or TRBV12-4 and TRBJ2-1, with 10 positions matching TRBD2. Sequenced: blood. This receptor was obtained from a girl aged 5 to 17 with multiple sclerosis. CDR3 in amino acids: CASSLGTAGGRGEQFF. The CDR3 DNA follows: TGTGCCAGCAGTTTAGGTACAGCGGGAGGGCGAGGGGAGCAGTTCTTC.